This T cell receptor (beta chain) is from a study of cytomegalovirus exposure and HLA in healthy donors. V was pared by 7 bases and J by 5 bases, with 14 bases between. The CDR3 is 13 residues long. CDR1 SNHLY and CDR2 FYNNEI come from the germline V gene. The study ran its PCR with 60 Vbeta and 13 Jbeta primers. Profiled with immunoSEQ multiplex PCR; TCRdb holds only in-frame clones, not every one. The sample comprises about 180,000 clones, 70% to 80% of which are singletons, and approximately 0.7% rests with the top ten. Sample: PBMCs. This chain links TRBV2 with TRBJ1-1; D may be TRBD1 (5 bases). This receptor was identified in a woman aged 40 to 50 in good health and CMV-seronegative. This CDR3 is CASILDIITEAFF. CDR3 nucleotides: TGTGCCAGCATCCTGGACATCATAACTGAAGCTTTCTTT.